The 3 T cell receptor beta chains below were found in one sample sequenced in a study of regulatory T cells in long-lasting Graves disease. Investigators prepared the TCR beta libraries by applying iRepertoire HTBI primers and Arm-PCR of CDR3 regions. Using its own MiXCR run on the multiplex PCR reads, TCRdb lists one record per CDR3 protein. The table records a few hundred thousand distinct CDR3 sequences, 15% to 20% of them present only once. Time point noted: newly diagnosed GD, antithyroid drugs for less than 3 months. Preparation of the TCR library used RNA extracted from PBMCs. These records were also assigned to another study, of T cells in Graves' hyperthyroidism and ophthalmopathy.

The sample here was peripheral blood mononuclear cells (PBMCs), taken at new diagnosis, from a patient treated with antithyroid drugs. Every receptor here comes from a woman aged 30 to 39 with Graves disease.

This clonotype appeared many times. The DNA of the CDR3 is TGTGCCAGCAGCGTGTCATATAACTATGGCTACACCTTC. This encodes CASSVSYNYGYTF. This chain joins TRBV9 and TRBJ1-2, with D unresolved. CDR1 SGDLS and CDR2 YYNGEE come from the germline V gene. V lost 2 bases and J lost 1, with 6 bases in between. This CDR3 spans 13 amino acids.

This clonotype was observed a few times. V gene TRBV11-2 combines with J gene TRBJ2-7; TRBD1 might be the D (5 bases). This CDR3 is built from 12 residues. V was cut by 5 bases and J by 4 bases, with 9 bases left in between. CDR1 and CDR2 from the germline V gene are SGHAT and FQNNGV. The CDR3 loop is CASSPDRYEQYF. CDR3 coding DNA: TGTGCCAGCAGCCCCGACAGATACGAGCAGTACTTC. Full variable domain (outside the CDR3, taken from reference TRBV11-2 and TRBJ2-7): EAGVAQSPRYKIIEKRQSVAFWCNPISGHATLYWYQQILGQGPKLLIQFQNNGVVDDSQLPKDRFSAERLKGVDSTLKIQPAKLEDSAVYLCASSPDRYEQYFGPGTRLTVT.

This clonotype was seen ten or more times. The chain recombines TRBV4-1 with TRBJ1-2; 8 positions match TRBD1. CDR1 is MGHRA, CDR2 YSYEKL, per germline. After removal of 6 bases from V and 3 bases from J, the junction contained 9 bases not matched to a gene. This CDR3 has 15 amino acids. This CDR3 reads CASRYPGQGDYGYTF. CDR3 sequence (DNA): TGCGCCAGCAGGTACCCCGGACAGGGAGACTATGGCTACACCTTC.